These 2 T cell receptor beta chains came from one sample sequenced in a study of blood T cell repertoires in COVID-19. Clones were read by immunoSEQ multiplex PCR, and TCRdb kept only the in-frame ones, dropping some. The sample lists a few hundred thousand clones; approximately 84% were seen once. Sequenced input: PBMCs or T cells enriched from blood (not recorded which). The receptors stem from a woman between 50 and 59 years old who had been exposed to COVID-19.

The chain has TRBV19 and TRBJ1-5; TRBD1 matches at 7 bases. The CDR3 has 14 amino acids. J was trimmed by 3 bases and V by 9 bases; bases with no gene match: 8. Germline assignment: CDR1 LNHDA and CDR2 SQIVND (reference sequence). CDR3 bases: TGTGCCAGCCAGACAGGGTCTAACAATCAGCCCCAGCATTTT. Protein: CASQTGSNNQPQHF.

The chain carries TRBV7-8 and TRBJ2-1; D not certain. The CDR3 is 15 residues long. Germline V gene lookup returns CDR1 SGHVS and CDR2 FQNEAQ. Trimming pared 1 base from V and 0 bases from J, leaving 7 bases between. The DNA of the CDR3 is TGTGCCAGCAGCTTAGTAAGGAGCTCCTACAATGAGCAGTTCTTC. Protein product: CASSLVRSSYNEQFF.